This entry lists 10 T cell receptor beta chains sequenced from one sample in a study of blood T cell repertoires in COVID-19. Profiled with immunoSEQ multiplex PCR; TCRdb holds only in-frame clones, not every one. Counted here are about 160,000 clones, about 80% occurring once; the ten biggest clones make up 22%. Sequencing was carried out using peripheral blood. The source of these receptors is a woman aged 80 or over with acute or convalescent COVID-19.

The chain is built from TRBV3-1 (or the pseudogene TRBV3-2) and TRBJ2-1, with D maybe TRBD2 (7 bases). Trimming left V 3 bases short and J 7 bases short, with 19 bases between. The germline V gene has CDR1 LGHDT and CDR2 YNNKEL (reference sequence). CDR3 length: 16 residues. The CDR3 DNA sequence: TGTGCCAGCAGCCACCCAAGTCGGGGGAGGGGGAATGAGCAGTTCTTC. Translation gives CASSHPSRGRGNEQFF.

The gene calls are TRBV9 and TRBJ1-5; weak D call: TRBD1 (6 bases). Per germline, CDR1 SGDLS and CDR2 YYNGEE. CDR3 length equals 14 residues. The V end was cut by 3 bases, the J end by 5 bases, with 12 bases between. For the CDR3, the DNA is TGTGCCAGCAGCGCAGGGGCTGGAGATCAGCCCCAGCATTTT. It encodes CASSAGAGDQPQHF.

In its sample, this clone was seen a few times. This chain joins TRBV29-1 and TRBJ2-1, with a possible D match to TRBD2 (5 bases). This CDR3 comprises 15 residues. The V gene's germline CDR1 is SQVTM and CDR2 ANQGSEA. V lost 4 bases and J 0 bases, leaving 13 bases between the germline ends. The CDR3 bases are TGCAGCGTTGCCAGGCTGGGGAGCTCCTACAATGAGCAGTTCTTC. Residues: CSVARLGSSYNEQFF.

The chain has TRBV2 and TRBJ2-1; 7 bases are shared with TRBD2. The CDR3 length is 15 residues. With V trimmed by 6 bases and J by 4 bases, 9 bases remained unmatched. Germline CDR1 is SNHLY and CDR2 is FYNNEI. The CDR3 reads CASRDRTSGYNEQFF. The CDR3 nucleotides read TGTGCCAGCAGGGATCGGACTAGTGGGTACAATGAGCAGTTCTTC. The full variable domain, completed using reference TRBV2 and TRBJ2-1, is EPEVTQTPSHQVTQMGQEVILRCVPISNHLYFYWYRQILGQKVEFLVSFYNNEISEKSEIFDDQFSVERPDGSNFTLKIRSTKLEDSAMYFCASRDRTSGYNEQFFGPGTRLTVL.

This chain joins TRBV7-9 and TRBJ1-1; 8 bases are a match to TRBD1. CDR3 length: 14 residues. With V trimmed by 5 bases and J by 1 base, 3 bases remained unmatched. Germline V gene lookup returns CDR1 SEHNR and CDR2 FQNEAQ (reference sequence). In DNA, the CDR3 is TGTGCCAGCAGCCTCGGACAGGGGAACACTGAAGCTTTCTTT. Encoded protein: CASSLGQGNTEAFF.

In its sample, this clone was seen a few times. The chain links TRBV6-5 to TRBJ2-2, with TRBD1 identical over 8 bases. The CDR3 is 14 amino acids. The V gene end was trimmed by 7 bases and the J gene end by 7 bases; junction bases not matched to a gene: 8. Per the germline V gene, CDR1 is MNHEY and CDR2 is SVGAGI. The CDR3 DNA reads TGTGCCAGCACCTTGACAGGGGATCGCGGGGAGCTGTTTTTT. The encoded protein is CASTLTGDRGELFF.

A single count supports this clone. The V gene is TRBV5-1, the J gene TRBJ2-7; TRBD1 aligns across 8 bases. V was clipped by 4 bases and J by 7 bases; unmatched bases: 10. Germline V gives CDR1 SGHRS, CDR2 YFSETQ. The CDR3 consists of 14 residues. The CDR3 coding sequence is TGCGCCAGCAGCCAGGGACAGGCCCTTGGGGAGCAGTACTTC. Protein sequence: CASSQGQALGEQYF.

This clone was counted between two and nine times. The chain has TRBV7-2 and TRBJ2-1, with TRBD2 matching 9 bases. This CDR3 comprises 15 residues. The V gene end was trimmed by 4 bases and the J gene end by 7 bases; junction bases not matched to a gene: 8. CDR1 is SGHTA and CDR2 is FQGNSA in the germline V gene. CDR3 sequence reads: CASSYGSGSPNEQFF. For the CDR3, the DNA is TGTGCCAGCAGCTATGGTAGCGGGAGCCCTAATGAGCAGTTCTTC.

This clone occurred many times. Other DNA sequences in this sample translate to the same CDR3. The chain links TRBV5-1 to TRBJ2-1; 8 bases line up with TRBD2. This CDR3 contains 15 residues. Germline CDR1 SGHRS, CDR2 YFSETQ. After removal of 4 bases from V and 0 bases from J, the junction contained 3 bases not matched to a gene. The CDR3 DNA reads TGCGCCAGCAGCGTAACTAGCGGCTCCTACAATGAGCAGTTCTTC. This gives the protein CASSVTSGSYNEQFF.

CDR3 DNA: TGTGCCAGCAGCCAAGGGGCCCTAGCGGGAGTGAACATTCAGTACTTC. Its translation: CASSQGALAGVNIQYF. The genes are TRBV3-1 (or the pseudogene TRBV3-2) and TRBJ2-4; 10 nucleotides align to TRBD2. Per germline, CDR1 LGHDT and CDR2 YNNKEL (reference sequence). Trimming cost V 1 base and J 7 bases; bases outside gene matches: 7. The CDR3 has 16 amino acids.